One sample yielded the 17 T cell receptor beta chains listed below, sequenced in a study of identical twins (dated by TCRdb to 2016 to 2017). Receptor libraries were prepared by 5' RACE. For sequencing, an Illumina HiSeq 2000 was employed. TCRdb reanalyzed the raw reads on its own, using fastp at Q25 for trimming and MiXCR for clone calling, and kept in-frame beta chains. Entries are consolidated by CDR3 protein sequence, retaining the most common genes and DNA. Within this sample are 570,000 or so distinct CDR3 sequences, with roughly 9.5% of them counted one time only. Of the sample, under 3.5% falls within the top ten clones. These data are also associated with another study on yellow fever vaccine responses in identical twins.

The sequenced material came from PBMCs. All receptors derive from a woman aged 18-29 years in good health.

At least ten counts were recorded for this clonotype. The rearrangement uses TRBV20-1 and TRBJ2-1; either TRBD1 or TRBD2 may supply D (5 bases each). V lost 6 bases and J 6 bases, leaving 21 bases between the germline ends. Germline assignment: CDR1 DFQATT and CDR2 SNEGSKA (reference sequence). There are 15 residues in the CDR3. CDR3 in amino acids: CSARERPTGANEQFF. The CDR3 coding sequence is TGCAGTGCAAGGGAGAGACCGACTGGGGCCAATGAGCAGTTCTTC.

The V call is TRBV3-1, the J call TRBJ2-2; TRBD1 is a possible D gene (5 bases). Germline lookup yields CDR1 LGHDT and CDR2 YNNKEL (reference sequence). V was pared by 1 base and J by 4 bases, with 10 bases between. This CDR3 has 15 residues. The CDR3 loop is CASSQAVQGTGELFF. The DNA of the CDR3 is TGTGCCAGCAGCCAAGCGGTTCAGGGCACCGGGGAGCTGTTTTTT. Full variable domain (remainder filled in from reference TRBV3-1 and TRBJ2-2): DTAVSQTPKYLVTQMGNDKSIKCEQNLGHDTMYWYKQDSKKFLKIMFSYNNKELIINETVPNRFSPKSPDKAHLNLHINSLELGDSAVYFCASSQAVQGTGELFFGEGSRLTVL.

V usage is TRBV5-1 and J usage is TRBJ1-1; 10 bases are shared with TRBD1. This CDR3 spans 16 amino acids. J gave up 5 bases and V 0 bases, and 7 bases lay outside the gene matches. Germline V gives CDR1 SGHRS, CDR2 YFSETQ. DNA of the CDR3: TGCGCCAGCAGCTTGGAAGTTTCGGACAGGGGGACTGAAGCTTTCTTT. Residues: CASSLEVSDRGTEAFF.

This clonotype was observed at least ten times. This chain uses TRBV5-6 with TRBJ2-3; TRBD1 aligns across 9 bases. In germline, CDR1 is SGHDT, CDR2 YYEEEE. The CDR3 sequence is 15 residues long. J was trimmed by 5 bases and V by 0 bases; bases with no gene match: 4. The CDR3 DNA is TGTGCCAGCAGCTTGGACAGGGGGCAGGAAGATACGCAGTATTTT. This sequence encodes CASSLDRGQEDTQYF.

This clonotype has a count of ten or more. The chain couples TRBV5-1 to TRBJ2-1; 12 bases match TRBD1. Per the germline V gene, CDR1 is SGHRS and CDR2 is YFSETQ. The junction had 4 bases not matched to a gene; V was cut back by 0 bases and J by 6 bases. The CDR3 contains 16 residues. In DNA form, the CDR3 reads TGCGCCAGCAGCTTGGTTGGGACAGGGGGCATCAATGAGCAGTTCTTC. As protein: CASSLVGTGGINEQFF.

This clonotype was recorded at least ten times. The gene calls are TRBV25-1 and TRBJ2-1, with D possibly TRBD2 on 5 matching bases. The CDR3 sequence is 12 residues long. Germline loops: CDR1 MGHDK, CDR2 SYGVNS. Trimming pared 2 bases from V and 9 bases from J, leaving 8 bases between. The CDR3 is CASSEKEGEQFF. The CDR3, as DNA: TGTGCCAGCAGTGAAAAAGAGGGTGAGCAGTTCTTC.

This clonotype was detected many times. The V call is TRBV20-1, the J call TRBJ2-3, with D possibly matching TRBD2 (6 bases). CDR1 and CDR2 (germline): DFQATT, SNEGSKA (reference sequence). The V and J ends lost 5 bases and 5 bases respectively, with 17 bases between them. The CDR3 is 14 residues long. The chain's CDR3 is CSARGSMGGDTQYF. The DNA for the CDR3 is TGCAGTGCTCGGGGCTCCATGGGGGGAGATACGCAGTATTTT.

This clonotype showed up just a few times. This sequence joins TRBV20-1 and TRBJ2-7; D is undetermined. There are 14 residues in the CDR3. V dropped 1 base and J dropped 3 bases, with 13 bases sitting between them. Looked up from germline, CDR1 is DFQATT and CDR2 is SNEGSKA (reference sequence). The CDR3 DNA is TGCAGTGCTAGAGTCTTTACTTGGCACTACGAGCAGTACTTC. Protein product: CSARVFTWHYEQYF.

The sample holds many counts of this clonotype. The rearrangement links TRBV11-2 to TRBJ2-1, with D possibly TRBD1 on 6 matching bases. Trimming cost V 4 bases and J 8 bases, with 9 bases left between them. Germline lookup yields CDR1 SGHAT and CDR2 FQNNGV. The CDR3 has 12 amino acids. CDR3 in amino acids: CASSSKGDEQFF. The CDR3 DNA sequence: TGTGCCAGCAGCTCCAAGGGGGATGAGCAGTTCTTC.

This clonotype showed up many times. Here the CDR3 DNA reads TGCGCCAGCAGCTTGGTTCTAGCGGCAAGCACAGATACGCAGTATTTT. This sequence encodes CASSLVLAASTDTQYF. The gene calls are TRBV5-1 and TRBJ2-3, with 7 bases matching TRBD2. The junction had 4 bases not matched to a gene; V was cut back by 0 bases and J by 0 bases. CDR3 length equals 16 residues. In germline, CDR1 is SGHRS, CDR2 YFSETQ.

This clonotype was recorded only once. J is TRBJ2-7 and V is TRBV7-9; 7 bases agree with TRBD1. This CDR3 comprises 13 residues. The J segment lost 6 bases and the V segment lost 5 bases, leaving 7 bases of the junction unmatched. The germline V gene has CDR1 SEHNR and CDR2 FQNEAQ (reference sequence). The CDR3 region has the DNA TGTGCCAGCAGCCCAATGACAGGGTTCGAGCAGTACTTC. It encodes CASSPMTGFEQYF. Supplemented by reference TRBV7-9 and TRBJ2-7, the full variable domain reads DTGVSQNPRHKITKRGQNVTFRCDPISEHNRLYWYRQTLGQGPEFLTYFQNEAQLEKSRLLSDRFSAERPKGSFSTLEIQRTEQGDSAMYLCASSPMTGFEQYFGPGTRLTVT.

This clonotype was observed a few times. The chain has TRBV5-5 and TRBJ1-5; TRBD1 might be the D (6 bases). This CDR3 contains 17 residues. The V and J ends lost 0 bases and 1 base respectively, with 14 bases between them. CDR1 and CDR2 from the germline V gene are SGHKS and YYEKEE (reference sequence). Written as DNA, the CDR3 is TGTGCCAGCAGCTTGGTCCCGAGAGACAGGAGCAATCAGCCCCAGCATTTT. The encoded protein is CASSLVPRDRSNQPQHF. Filled out from reference TRBV5-5 and TRBJ1-5, the complete variable domain reads DAGVTQSPTHLIKTRGQQVTLRCSPISGHKSVSWYQQVLGQGPQFIFQYYEKEERGRGNFPDRFSARQFPNYSSELNVNALLLGDSALYLCASSLVPRDRSNQPQHFGDGTRLSIL.

The table lists this clonotype with many counts. The chain carries TRBV12-3 or TRBV12-4 and TRBJ1-2, with unresolved D. The ends were cut back, 7 bases at V and 5 bases at J, with 20 bases in the middle. The CDR3 is 15 amino acids. CDR3 amino acids: CASTTLGRPQYGYTF. As DNA, the CDR3 is TGTGCCAGCACCACCCTCGGGCGTCCCCAATATGGCTACACCTTC.

This clonotype was counted ten times or more. This chain joins TRBV28 and TRBJ2-3; 10 nucleotides match TRBD2. CDR1 and CDR2 (germline): MDHEN, SYDVKM. The CDR3 runs 15 residues. With V trimmed by 7 bases and J by 8 bases, 12 bases remained unmatched. In DNA form, the CDR3 reads TGTGCCAGCATTAAGCGGGGGGGCCGAAGTAGTACGCAGTATTTT. Protein sequence: CASIKRGGRSSTQYF. Together with reference TRBV28 and TRBJ2-3, the CDR3 gives the full variable domain: DVKVTQSSRYLVKRTGEKVFLECVQDMDHENMFWYRQDPGLGLRLIYFSYDVKMKEKGDIPEGYSVSREKKERFSLILESASTNQTSMYLCASIKRGGRSSTQYFGPGTRLTVL.

The chain links TRBV28 to TRBJ1-4, with TRBD1 as a possible D gene (6 bases). Trimming removed 3 bases at V and 13 bases at J, with 15 bases between. The CDR3 runs to 13 residues. Per the germline V gene, CDR1 is MDHEN and CDR2 is SYDVKM. CDR3 in amino acids: CASSFRQEGGLFF. The DNA of the CDR3 is TGTGCCAGCAGTTTCCGACAGGAGGGCGGACTGTTTTTT.

This clonotype has at least ten counts. The chain couples TRBV7-2 to TRBJ2-3, with D hard to call. The CDR3 totals 13 residues. Trimming took 2 bases from V and 2 from J, leaving 5 bases between them. CDR1 SGHTA and CDR2 FQGNSA come from the germline V gene. The CDR3 DNA follows: TGTGCCAGCAGCTTAAGCGCCACAGATACGCAGTATTTT. Amino acids: CASSLSATDTQYF.

This sequence joins TRBV5-1 and TRBJ2-5; D unclear. CDR3 length: 12 residues. Germline V lookup: CDR1 SGHRS, CDR2 YFSETQ. V gave up 4 bases and J gave up 1 base, with 5 bases separating them. CDR3 coding DNA: TGCGCCAGCAGCACTTCCCAAGAGACCCAGTACTTC. It specifies CASSTSQETQYF.